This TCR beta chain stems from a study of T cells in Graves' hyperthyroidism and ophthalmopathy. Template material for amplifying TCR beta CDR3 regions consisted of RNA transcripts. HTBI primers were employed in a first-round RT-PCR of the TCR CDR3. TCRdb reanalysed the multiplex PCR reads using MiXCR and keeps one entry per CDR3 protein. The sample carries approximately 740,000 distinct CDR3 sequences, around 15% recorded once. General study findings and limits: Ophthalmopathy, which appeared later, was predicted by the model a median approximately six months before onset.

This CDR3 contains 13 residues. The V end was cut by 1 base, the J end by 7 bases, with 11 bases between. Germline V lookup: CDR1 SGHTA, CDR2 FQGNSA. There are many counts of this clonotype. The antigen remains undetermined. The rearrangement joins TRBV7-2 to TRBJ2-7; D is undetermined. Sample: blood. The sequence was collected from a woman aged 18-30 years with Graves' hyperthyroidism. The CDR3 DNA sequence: TGTGCCAGCAGCTTAGGGCAGCTCTTGGAGCAGTACTTC. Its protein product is CASSLGQLLEQYF.